These T cell receptor beta chains were read from a single sample in a study of blood T cell repertoires in COVID-19. The table came from immunoSEQ multiplex PCR; TCRdb's copy has only in-frame clones and leaves some out. The table records roughly 45,000 clones, roughly 90% of them present only once. The sample taken for sequencing was peripheral blood. The receptors here all came from a man between 60 and 70 years old with active COVID-19. Both conserved end residues are part of each CDR3. D genes are given only for firm matches.

J: TRBJ1-5
D: -
V: TRBV30
length: 14
CDR3: CAWSGKGGNQPQHF

J: TRBJ2-1
D: TRBD1
V: TRBV7-9
length: 16
CDR3: CASSSSRDRVYNEQFF

J: TRBJ1-2
D: -
V: TRBV7-9
length: 14
CDR3: CASSLGGQLYGYTF

J: TRBJ2-1
D: -
V: TRBV5-6
length: 16
CDR3: CASTLRGGASYNEQFF

J: TRBJ1-6
D: TRBD1
V: TRBV29-1
length: 14
CDR3: CSVLTGEVNSPLHF

J: TRBJ1-4
D: TRBD1
V: TRBV5-1
length: 15
CDR3: CASSKRQGSNEKLFF

J: TRBJ1-2
D: -
V: TRBV6-5
length: 15
CDR3: CASSVGGTDSYGYTF

J: TRBJ1-5
D: -
V: TRBV4-1
length: 15
CDR3: CASSQYGGAGQPQHF

J: TRBJ1-1
D: TRBD1
V: TRBV28
length: 16
CDR3: CASTKGSGGRNTEAFF

J: TRBJ2-5
D: -
V: TRBV19
length: 15
CDR3: CASRPSEVSGETQYF

J: TRBJ1-4
D: -
V: TRBV19
length: 15
CDR3: CASSLTRGTNEKLFF

J: TRBJ2-3
D: TRBD2
V: TRBV15
length: 16
CDR3: CATSSQLAGSTDTQYF

J: TRBJ1-3
D: -
V: TRBV5-5
length: 14
CDR3: CASSLEGVGNTIYF

J: TRBJ2-7
D: TRBD1
V: TRBV19
length: 13
CDR3: CASRRTGGSEQYF

J: TRBJ1-1
D: -
V: TRBV7-9
length: 13
CDR3: CASSPPTNTEAFF

J: TRBJ1-1
D: TRBD1
V: TRBV9
length: 14
CDR3: CASSGTGGHTEAFF

J: TRBJ2-1
D: -
V: TRBV4-3
length: 16
CDR3: CASSQDALPSYNEQFF

J: TRBJ2-3
D: TRBD2
V: TRBV5-1
length: 16
CDR3: CASSQLAGVSGDTQYF

J: TRBJ2-7
D: TRBD1
V: TRBV7-9
length: 13
CDR3: CASSFDRAYEQYF

J: TRBJ2-3
D: -
V: TRBV9
length: 15
CDR3: CASSVGTGSTDTQYF

J: TRBJ2-7
D: TRBD2
V: TRBV5-4
length: 16
CDR3: CASSQGLAGGAYEQYF

J: TRBJ2-7
D: TRBD2
V: TRBV19
length: 15
CDR3: CASSMVLAGNYEQYF

J: TRBJ2-1
D: TRBD2
V: TRBV7-3
length: 15
CDR3: CASSLRAGAYNEQFF

J: TRBJ1-1
D: -
V: TRBV28
length: 13
CDR3: CASNDRVLTEAFF

J: TRBJ1-1
D: TRBD1
V: TRBV11-3
length: 14
CDR3: CASSSGQANTEAFF

J: TRBJ1-3
D: TRBD1
V: TRBV19
length: 16
CDR3: CASSRRQGASGNTIYF

J: TRBJ1-6
D: -
V: TRBV27
length: 14
CDR3: CASSPAAAASPLHF

J: TRBJ1-2
D: -
V: TRBV18
length: 14
CDR3: CASSPSGENYGYTF

J: TRBJ2-2
D: -
V: TRBV15
length: 15
CDR3: CATSFRQRFTGELFF

J: TRBJ1-2
D: -
V: TRBV19
length: 16
CDR3: CASSIAARGMGYGYTF

J: TRBJ2-1
D: TRBD2
V: TRBV7-3
length: 16
CDR3: CASSSGLAGGGDEQFF

J: TRBJ2-5
D: TRBD2
V: TRBV7-9
length: 14
CDR3: CASSSLAGGETQYF

J: TRBJ2-1
D: TRBD1
V: TRBV24-1
length: 15
CDR3: CATSEWTGSYNEQFF

J: TRBJ1-1
D: TRBD1
V: TRBV29-1
length: 14
CDR3: CSVYRGREGTEAFF

J: TRBJ1-2
D: TRBD1
V: TRBV4-1
length: 15
CDR3: CASSQEGTASYGYTF

J: TRBJ2-1
D: TRBD2
V: TRBV30
length: 18
CDR3: CAWRPPGLARSSYNEQFF

J: TRBJ1-5
D: -
V: TRBV6-4
length: 16
CDR3: CASSDGGGAGNQPQHF

J: TRBJ2-3
D: -
V: TRBV5-1
length: 15
CDR3: CASSLGGGGTDTQYF

J: TRBJ2-1
D: -
V: TRBV7-2
length: 13
CDR3: CASSSPGYNEQFF

J: TRBJ1-6
D: -
V: TRBV3-1/TRBV3-2
length: 12
CDR3: CASSQGSSPLHF

J: TRBJ2-1
D: -
V: TRBV6-1
length: 15
CDR3: CASSESRGSYNEQFF

J: TRBJ1-1
D: -
V: TRBV19
length: 14
CDR3: CASSLSQGITEAFF

J: TRBJ1-3
D: -
V: TRBV4-3
length: 15
CDR3: CASSQVQEAGNTIYF

J: TRBJ1-1
D: -
V: TRBV19
length: 12
CDR3: CASIRSGSEAFF

J: TRBJ2-1
D: TRBD2
V: TRBV14
length: 16
CDR3: CASSQPSSGGGNEQFF

J: TRBJ2-2
D: TRBD1
V: TRBV2
length: 15
CDR3: CASSQTGGRTGELFF